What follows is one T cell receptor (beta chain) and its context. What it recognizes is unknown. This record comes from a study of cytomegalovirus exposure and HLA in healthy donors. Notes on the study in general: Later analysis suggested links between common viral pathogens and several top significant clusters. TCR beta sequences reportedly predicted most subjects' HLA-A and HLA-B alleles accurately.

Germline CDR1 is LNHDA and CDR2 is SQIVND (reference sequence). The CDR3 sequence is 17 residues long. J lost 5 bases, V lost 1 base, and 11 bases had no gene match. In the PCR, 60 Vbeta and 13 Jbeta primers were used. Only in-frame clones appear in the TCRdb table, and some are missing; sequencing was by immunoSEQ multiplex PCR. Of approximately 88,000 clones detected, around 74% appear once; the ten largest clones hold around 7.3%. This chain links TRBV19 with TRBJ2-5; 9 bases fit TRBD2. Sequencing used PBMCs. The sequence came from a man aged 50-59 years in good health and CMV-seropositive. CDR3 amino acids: CASSIGGPAGGLETQYF. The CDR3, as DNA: TGTGCCAGTAGTATAGGGGGGCCAGCGGGGGGACTCGAGACCCAGTACTTC. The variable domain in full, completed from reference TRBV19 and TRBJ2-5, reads DGGITQSPKYLFRKEGQNVTLSCEQNLNHDAMYWYRQDPGQGLRLIYYSQIVNDFQKGDIAEGYSVSREKKESFPLTVTSAQKNPTAFYLCASSIGGPAGGLETQYFGPGTRLLVL.